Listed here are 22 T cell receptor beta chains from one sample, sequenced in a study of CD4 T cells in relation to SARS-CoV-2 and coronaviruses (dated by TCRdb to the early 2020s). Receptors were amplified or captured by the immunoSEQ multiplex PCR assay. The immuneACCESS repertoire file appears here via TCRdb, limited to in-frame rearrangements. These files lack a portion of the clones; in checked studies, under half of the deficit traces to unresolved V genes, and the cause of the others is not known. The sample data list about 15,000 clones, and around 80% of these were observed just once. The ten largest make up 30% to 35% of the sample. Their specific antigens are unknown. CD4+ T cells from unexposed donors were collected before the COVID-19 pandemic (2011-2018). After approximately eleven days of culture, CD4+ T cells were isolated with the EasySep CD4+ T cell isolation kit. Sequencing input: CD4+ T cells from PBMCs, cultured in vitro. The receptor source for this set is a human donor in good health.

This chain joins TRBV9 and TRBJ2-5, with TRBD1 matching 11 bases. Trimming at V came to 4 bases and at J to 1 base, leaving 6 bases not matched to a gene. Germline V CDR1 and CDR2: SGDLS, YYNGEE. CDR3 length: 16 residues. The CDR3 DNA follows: TGTGCCAGCAGCCGCGGGACAGGGGGGACCCAAGAGACCCAGTACTTC. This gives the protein CASSRGTGGTQETQYF.

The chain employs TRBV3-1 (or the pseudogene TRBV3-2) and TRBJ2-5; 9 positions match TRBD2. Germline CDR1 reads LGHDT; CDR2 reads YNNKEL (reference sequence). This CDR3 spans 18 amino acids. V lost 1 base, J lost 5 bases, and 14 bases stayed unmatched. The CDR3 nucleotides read TGTGCCAGCAGCCAAGGAGTGGCAGCGGGGGGTCAGGGGGAGACCCAGTACTTC. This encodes CASSQGVAAGGQGETQYF.

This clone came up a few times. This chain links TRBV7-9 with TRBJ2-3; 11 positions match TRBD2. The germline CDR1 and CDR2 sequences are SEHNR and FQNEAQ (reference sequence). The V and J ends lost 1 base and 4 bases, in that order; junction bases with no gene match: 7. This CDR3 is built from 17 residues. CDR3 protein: CASSLDVLAGEADTQYF. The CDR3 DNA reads TGTGCCAGCAGCTTAGATGTACTAGCGGGAGAGGCAGATACGCAGTATTTT.

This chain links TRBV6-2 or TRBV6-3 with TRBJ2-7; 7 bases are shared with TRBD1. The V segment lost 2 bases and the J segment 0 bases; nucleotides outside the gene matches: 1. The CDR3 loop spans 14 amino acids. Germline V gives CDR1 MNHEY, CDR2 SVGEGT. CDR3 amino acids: CASSYRDSSYEQYF. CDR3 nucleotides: TGTGCCAGCAGTTACCGGGACAGCTCCTACGAGCAGTACTTC.

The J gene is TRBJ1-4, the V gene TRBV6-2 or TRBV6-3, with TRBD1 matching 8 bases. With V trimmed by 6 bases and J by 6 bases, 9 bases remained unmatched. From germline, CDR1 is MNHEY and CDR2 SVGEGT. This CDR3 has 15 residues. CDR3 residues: CASSRRQGIYEKLFF. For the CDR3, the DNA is TGTGCCAGCAGCAGAAGACAGGGGATCTATGAAAAACTGTTTTTT.

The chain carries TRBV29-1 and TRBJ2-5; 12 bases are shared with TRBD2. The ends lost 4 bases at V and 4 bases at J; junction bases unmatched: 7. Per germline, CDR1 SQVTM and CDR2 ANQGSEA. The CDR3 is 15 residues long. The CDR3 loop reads CSVVGLAGGIETQYF. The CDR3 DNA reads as TGCAGCGTTGTGGGCCTAGCGGGAGGGATAGAGACCCAGTACTTC.

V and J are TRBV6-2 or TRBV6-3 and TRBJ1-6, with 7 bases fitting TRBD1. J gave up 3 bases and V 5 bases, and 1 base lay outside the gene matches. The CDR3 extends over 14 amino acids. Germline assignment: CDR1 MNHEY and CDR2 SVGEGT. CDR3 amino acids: CASSRDSYNSPLHF. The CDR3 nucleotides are TGTGCCAGCAGTCGGGACAGCTATAATTCACCCCTCCACTTT.

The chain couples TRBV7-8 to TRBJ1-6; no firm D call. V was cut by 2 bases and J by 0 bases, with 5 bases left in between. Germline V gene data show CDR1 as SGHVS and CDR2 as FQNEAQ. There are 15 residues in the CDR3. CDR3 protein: CASSLTASYNSPLHF. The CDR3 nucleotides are TGTGCCAGCAGCTTAACGGCCTCCTATAATTCACCCCTCCACTTT. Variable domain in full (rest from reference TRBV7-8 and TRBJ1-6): GAGVSQSPRYKVAKRGQDVALRCDPISGHVSLFWYQQALGQGPEFLTYFQNEAQLDKSGLPSDRFFAERPEGSVSTLKIQRTQQEDSAVYLCASSLTASYNSPLHFGNGTRLTVT.

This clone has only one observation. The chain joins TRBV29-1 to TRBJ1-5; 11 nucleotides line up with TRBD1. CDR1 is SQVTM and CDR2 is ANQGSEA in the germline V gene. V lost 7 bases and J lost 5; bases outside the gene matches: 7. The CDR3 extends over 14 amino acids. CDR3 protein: CSAGTGGIDQPQHF. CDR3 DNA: TGCAGCGCAGGGACAGGGGGGATAGATCAGCCCCAGCATTTT.

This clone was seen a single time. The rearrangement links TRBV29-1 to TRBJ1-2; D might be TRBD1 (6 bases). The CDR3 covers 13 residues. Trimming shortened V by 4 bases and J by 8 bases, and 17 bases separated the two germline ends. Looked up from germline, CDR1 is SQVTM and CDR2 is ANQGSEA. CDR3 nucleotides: TGCAGCGTTGGTACTACAGGGTTCCGGGGCTACACCTTC. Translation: CSVGTTGFRGYTF.

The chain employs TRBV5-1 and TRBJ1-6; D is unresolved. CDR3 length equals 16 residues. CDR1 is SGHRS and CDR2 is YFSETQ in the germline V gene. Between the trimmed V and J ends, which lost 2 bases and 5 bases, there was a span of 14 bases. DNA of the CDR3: TGCGCCAGCAGCTTAAACCCCGGACGGGATAATTCACCCCTCCACTTT. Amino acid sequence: CASSLNPGRDNSPLHF.

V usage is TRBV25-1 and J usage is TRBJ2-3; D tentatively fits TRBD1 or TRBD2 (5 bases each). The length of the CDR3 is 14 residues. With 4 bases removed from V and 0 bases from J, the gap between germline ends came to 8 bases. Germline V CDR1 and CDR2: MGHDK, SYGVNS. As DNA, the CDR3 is TGTGCCAGCAGTGGGGGGATCAGCACAGATACGCAGTATTTT. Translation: CASSGGISTDTQYF.

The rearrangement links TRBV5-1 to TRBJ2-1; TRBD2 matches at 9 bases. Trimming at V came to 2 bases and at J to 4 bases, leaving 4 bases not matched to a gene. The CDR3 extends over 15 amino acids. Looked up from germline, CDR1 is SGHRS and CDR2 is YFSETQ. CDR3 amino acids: CASSFGSGGYNEQFF. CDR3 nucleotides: TGCGCCAGCAGCTTCGGGAGCGGGGGGTACAATGAGCAGTTCTTC.

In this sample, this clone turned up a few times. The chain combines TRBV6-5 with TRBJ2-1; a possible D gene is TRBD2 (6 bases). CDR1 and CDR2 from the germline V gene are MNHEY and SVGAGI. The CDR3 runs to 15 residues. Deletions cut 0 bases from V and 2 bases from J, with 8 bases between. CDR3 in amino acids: CASSYSGTAYNEQFF. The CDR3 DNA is TGTGCCAGCAGTTACTCGGGGACTGCCTACAATGAGCAGTTCTTC.

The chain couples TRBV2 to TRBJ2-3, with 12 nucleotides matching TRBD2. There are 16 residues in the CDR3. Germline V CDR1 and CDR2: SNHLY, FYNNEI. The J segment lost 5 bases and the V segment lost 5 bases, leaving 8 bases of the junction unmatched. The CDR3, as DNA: TGTGCCAGCAGTTTTTGGACTAGCGGGGTTTTAGATACGCAGTATTTT. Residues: CASSFWTSGVLDTQYF. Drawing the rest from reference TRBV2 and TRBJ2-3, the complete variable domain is EPEVTQTPSHQVTQMGQEVILRCVPISNHLYFYWYRQILGQKVEFLVSFYNNEISEKSEIFDDQFSVERPDGSNFTLKIRSTKLEDSAMYFCASSFWTSGVLDTQYFGPGTRLTVL.

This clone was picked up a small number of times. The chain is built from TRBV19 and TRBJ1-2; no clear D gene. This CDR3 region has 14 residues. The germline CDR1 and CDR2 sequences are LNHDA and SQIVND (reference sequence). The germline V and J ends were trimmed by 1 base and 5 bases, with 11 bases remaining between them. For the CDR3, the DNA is TGTGCCAGTAGTATAGGTACCACTCGTTATGGCTACACCTTC. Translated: CASSIGTTRYGYTF.

The CDR3 DNA reads TGTGCCAGCAGCACCTCCGGGAGGGGAGTGCGACAGACCCAGTACTTC. It encodes CASSTSGRGVRQTQYF. V and J are TRBV13 and TRBJ2-5; 8 bases are shared with TRBD2. The CDR3 runs 16 residues. Germline V gives CDR1 PRHDT, CDR2 FYEKMQ (reference sequence). V trimming: 5 bases; J trimming: 6 bases; junction bases outside the gene matches: 14.

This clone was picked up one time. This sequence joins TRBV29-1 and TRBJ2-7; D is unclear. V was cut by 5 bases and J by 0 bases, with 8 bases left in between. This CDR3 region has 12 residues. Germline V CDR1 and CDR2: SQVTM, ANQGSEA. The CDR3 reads CSVRFSSYEQYF. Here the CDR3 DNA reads TGCAGCGTTCGTTTTTCCTCCTACGAGCAGTACTTC.

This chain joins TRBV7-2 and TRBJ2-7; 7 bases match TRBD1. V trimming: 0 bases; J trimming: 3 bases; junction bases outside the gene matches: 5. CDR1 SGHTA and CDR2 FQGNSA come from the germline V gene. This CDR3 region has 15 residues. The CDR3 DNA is TGTGCCAGCAGCTTAGCCGGGACAGAGGTCTACGAGCAGTACTTC. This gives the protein CASSLAGTEVYEQYF. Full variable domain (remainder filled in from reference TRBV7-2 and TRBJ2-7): GAGVSQSPSNKVTEKGKDVELRCDPISGHTALYWYRQSLGQGLEFLIYFQGNSAPDKSGLPSDRFSAERTGGSVSTLTIQRTQQEDSAVYLCASSLAGTEVYEQYFGPGTRLTVT.

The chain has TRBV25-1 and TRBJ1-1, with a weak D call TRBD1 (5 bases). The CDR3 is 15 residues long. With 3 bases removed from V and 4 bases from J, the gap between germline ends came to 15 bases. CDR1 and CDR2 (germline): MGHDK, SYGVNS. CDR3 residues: CASSDSGGVSTEAFF. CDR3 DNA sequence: TGTGCCAGCAGTGATAGCGGGGGGGTGAGCACTGAAGCTTTCTTT.

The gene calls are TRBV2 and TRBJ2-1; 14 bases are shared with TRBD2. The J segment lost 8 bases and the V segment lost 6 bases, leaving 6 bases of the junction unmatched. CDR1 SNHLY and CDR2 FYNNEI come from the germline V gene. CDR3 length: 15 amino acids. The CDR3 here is CASRVGLAGGDEQFF. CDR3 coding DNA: TGTGCCAGCAGAGTAGGACTAGCGGGAGGCGATGAGCAGTTCTTC. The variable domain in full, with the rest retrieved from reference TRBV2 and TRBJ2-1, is EPEVTQTPSHQVTQMGQEVILRCVPISNHLYFYWYRQILGQKVEFLVSFYNNEISEKSEIFDDQFSVERPDGSNFTLKIRSTKLEDSAMYFCASRVGLAGGDEQFFGPGTRLTVL.

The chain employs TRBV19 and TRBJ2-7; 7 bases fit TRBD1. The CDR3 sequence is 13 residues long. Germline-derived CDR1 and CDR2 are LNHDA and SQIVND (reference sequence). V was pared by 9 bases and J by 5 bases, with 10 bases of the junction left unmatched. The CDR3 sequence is CASRRPQGDEQYF. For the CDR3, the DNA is TGTGCCAGCAGGAGACCCCAGGGGGACGAGCAGTACTTC.